This record concerns one T cell receptor beta chain sequence. Antigen: not known. Trimming at V came to 0 bases and at J to 5 bases, leaving 4 bases not matched to a gene. Germline V lookup: CDR1 KGHSH, CDR2 LQKENI. The CDR3 consists of 15 residues. The sample is drawn from a study of T-cell reconstitution after alpha-beta-depleted transplantation in children. Study outcomes and limitations: The high TCRbeta diversity at day 60 in some patients came from surviving recipient T cells and thymic progenitors. T cells produced anew were the main source of T-cell counts and diversity one year after transplant.

Library preparation (for TCRbeta) was performed with unique molecular identifiers. TCRdb used MiXCR to reprocess the PCR reads, holding one entry per CDR3 protein. The data contain about 400,000 distinct CDR3 sequences, roughly 17% of them singletons. The sequence was obtained from a boy under two years old who had a stem cell transplant for Wiskott-Aldrich syndrome, so the T cells may come from the graft donor. The starting material was PBMCs, mostly from graft donor cells, obtained 360 days after TCRalphabeta/CD19-depleted stem cell transplant. This rearrangement joins TRBV18 to TRBJ2-7; TRBD2 agrees at 10 bases. This chain's CDR3 is CASSPPSSGSHEQYF. The CDR3 region has the DNA TGTGCCAGCTCACCACCGTCTAGCGGGAGCCACGAGCAGTACTTC.